This T cell receptor (beta chain) is drawn from a study of identifying expanded T cells in peripheral blood. The repertoire was sequenced with immunoSEQ multiplex PCR; TCRdb's copy has only in-frame clones and lacks some. In the table there are some 100,000 clones, 88% of which are singletons. The sample was blood. This receptor was taken from a person aged 18 to 70 in good health.

CDR3 protein: CASSQAGDHYGYTF. CDR3 sequence (DNA): TGTGCCAGCAGCCAGGCCGGGGATCACTATGGCTACACCTTC. The chain couples TRBV4-2 to TRBJ1-2; D is unclear. Looked up from germline, CDR1 is LGHNA and CDR2 is YNFKEQ. V lost 3 bases, J lost 3 bases, and 11 bases lay in between. CDR3 length: 14 amino acids.